This TCR beta chain came from a study of cytomegalovirus exposure and HLA in healthy donors. Comments on this clone: Other nucleotide sequences in the sample specify the same CDR3.

V shed 6 bases, J shed 2 bases, and the junction held 3 bases outside the gene matches. Germline values: CDR1 MNHEY, CDR2 SVGAGI. The CDR3 spans 14 residues. This PCR relied on a set of 60 Vbeta primers and 13 Jbeta primers. Profiling relied on immunoSEQ multiplex PCR, and the TCRdb table lists in-frame clones only, not all of them. The sample has around 140,000 clones; roughly four fifths are singletons. The receptor's source is a man in his thirties or forties in good health and CMV-seropositive. The chain carries TRBV6-5 and TRBJ2-3; 9 bases fit TRBD2. What was sequenced was PBMCs. CDR3 nucleotides: TGTGCCAGCAGGCAGGGACTAGCCACAGATACGCAGTATTTT. Translation: CASRQGLATDTQYF.